The 10 T cell receptor beta chains reported below all come from one sample, sequenced in a study of immune cell composition in non-small cell lung cancer. Data came from immunoSEQ multiplex PCR; TCRdb stores just in-frame clones and leaves some out. The sample consists of 7,200 or so clones, roughly two thirds of them appearing once. Normal lung was sampled as far from the tumour as possible, at least 3 cm. The sample comprised non-adjacent lung tissue. The source is a human donor with non-small cell lung cancer.

The rearrangement joins TRBV5-1 to TRBJ2-1; 10 nucleotides align to TRBD1. The CDR3 covers 15 residues. CDR1 and CDR2 (germline): SGHRS, YFSETQ. Trimming at V came to 4 bases and at J to 1 base, leaving 2 bases not matched to a gene. The CDR3 reads CASSRGQGSYNEQFF. CDR3 nucleotides: TGCGCCAGCAGCCGGGGACAGGGGTCCTACAATGAGCAGTTCTTC.

This clone has only a few counts. At one of its ends the junction is not consistent with the germline gene, which may arise from a read error. V is TRBV4-2 and J is TRBJ1-3; a weak D match, TRBD1 (5 bases). This CDR3 has 15 residues. The germline CDR1 and CDR2 sequences are LGHNA and YNFKEQ. CDR3: CASSEDRGFGNTIYF. The CDR3 DNA reads TGTGCCAGCAGCGAAGACAGAGGTTTTGGAAACACCATATATTTT.

Regarding this clone: A junction boundary mismatches the germline segment, possibly from a read error. The genes are TRBV5-3 and TRBJ2-3, with D hard to call. TRBV5-3 is placed among ORFs of uncertain function. This CDR3 has 15 residues. The CDR3 reads CASSQRSVSTDTQYF. In DNA form, the CDR3 reads TGCGCCAGCAGCCAAAGGAGCGTTTCCACAGATACGCAGTATTTT.

This chain joins TRBV28 and TRBJ1-4; D is possibly TRBD1 (5 bases). V gave up 5 bases and J gave up 12 bases, with 16 bases separating them. Germline-derived CDR1 and CDR2 are MDHEN and SYDVKM. The CDR3 extends over 13 amino acids. The CDR3, as DNA: TGTGCCAGCAGTCCAACGGACACTGTTGAACTGTTTTTT. This gives the protein CASSPTDTVELFF.

The chain employs TRBV7-9 and TRBJ1-2; 7 bases map to TRBD1. Trimming at V came to 5 bases and at J to 4 bases, leaving 10 bases not matched to a gene. The CDR3 is 15 amino acids. Germline V gene lookup returns CDR1 SEHNR and CDR2 FQNEAQ (reference sequence). The CDR3: CASSGSRQGSYGYTF. CDR3 bases: TGTGCCAGCAGCGGGAGCCGACAGGGATCCTATGGCTACACCTTC.

This rearrangement joins TRBV7-8 to TRBJ2-5; a possible D gene is TRBD2 (5 bases). Germline assignment: CDR1 SGHVS and CDR2 FQNEAQ. V was cut by 4 bases and J by 2 bases, with 17 bases left in between. This CDR3 comprises 16 residues. The CDR3 region is CASSSTRGRVQETQYF. In DNA form, the CDR3 reads TGTGCCAGCAGCTCCACTAGAGGACGGGTTCAAGAGACCCAGTACTTC.

V gene TRBV11-3 combines with J gene TRBJ1-1; D is undetermined. The CDR3 sequence is 13 residues long. Between the trimmed V and J ends, which lost 5 bases and 4 bases, there was a span of 11 bases. In germline, CDR1 is SGHNT, CDR2 YENEEA. The CDR3 here is CASSPGDVTEAFF. CDR3 in DNA: TGTGCCAGCAGCCCAGGTGACGTCACTGAAGCTTTCTTT.

This chain connects TRBV7-3 to TRBJ2-6; D possibly corresponds to TRBD2 (6 bases). V shed 6 bases and J shed 4 bases, with 22 bases lying between them. This CDR3 is built from 18 residues. In germline, CDR1 is SGHTA, CDR2 FQGTGA. CDR3 in amino acids: CASSRTGRARLGANVLTF. The DNA for the CDR3 is TGTGCCAGCAGTCGAACCGGGAGAGCTCGTTTAGGGGCCAACGTCCTGACTTTC.

This clone came up a few times. The rearrangement links TRBV5-4 to TRBJ2-1; TRBD2 agrees at 7 bases. This CDR3 region has 12 residues. J lost 10 bases, V lost 1 base, and 2 bases had no gene match. Germline V CDR1 and CDR2: SGHNT, YYREEE (reference sequence). The CDR3 DNA sequence: TGTGCCAGCAGCTTGCCAGCGGGGGAGCAGTTCTTC. Amino acids: CASSLPAGEQFF.

By frequency in the sample, this clone is medium-sized. The genes are TRBV11-2 and TRBJ2-1, with a tentative D call TRBD2 (6 bases). V was trimmed by 3 bases and J by 6 bases, leaving 12 bases between them. The CDR3 runs 14 residues. CDR1 is SGHAT, CDR2 FQNNGV, per germline. The chain's CDR3 is CASSFSGLSNEQFF. CDR3 bases: TGTGCCAGCAGCTTTTCCGGACTAAGCAATGAGCAGTTCTTC.